Presented here are 30 T cell receptor beta chains from one specimen sequenced in a study of shared clonotypes between healthy human individuals. Only CD45RO-negative cells positively selected for CCR7 counted as naive CD8 cells, so terminally differentiated effector memory CD45RA+ cells were excluded. Clones were sequenced by immunoSEQ multiplex PCR, and TCRdb holds only the in-frame ones, with some missing. The table includes around 2.1 million clones, under 95% detected once. Sequenced input: naive CD8+ T cells from PBMCs. These receptors were collected from a man younger than 30 in good health. Some clones in this sample may be carry-over from other donors' samples.

The chain is built from TRBV30 and TRBJ1-1, with no clear D. With 6 bases removed from V and 0 bases from J, the gap between germline ends came to 2 bases. The CDR3 runs to 10 residues. From germline, CDR1 is GTSNPN and CDR2 SVGIG (reference sequence). The CDR3 coding sequence is TGTGCCTGCATGAACACTGAAGCTTTCTTT. Translating it yields CACMNTEAFF.

The gene calls are TRBV27 and TRBJ1-2; 12 bases line up with TRBD1. CDR3 length: 13 residues. Germline CDR1 is MNHEY and CDR2 is SMNVEV (reference sequence). Trimming removed 9 bases from V and 5 bases from J; junction bases left unmatched: 4. The CDR3 DNA reads TGTGCCAGTGGGACAGGGGGCATGTATGGCTACACCTTC. This translates into CASGTGGMYGYTF.

The chain joins TRBV5-5 to TRBJ2-7; the D gene is possibly TRBD2 (6 bases). V was pared by 2 bases and J by 2 bases, with 14 bases between. Germline CDR1 and CDR2: SGHKS and YYEKEE (reference sequence). CDR3 length: 15 amino acids. In DNA form, the CDR3 reads TGTGCCAGCAGCTTCAAAACCGGCGGGACCTACGAGCAGTACTTC. Translating it yields CASSFKTGGTYEQYF.

The J gene is TRBJ2-7, the V gene TRBV5-8; 9 bases line up with TRBD1. The germline CDR1 and CDR2 sequences are SGHTS and YDEGEE. This CDR3 spans 15 amino acids. Trimming took 4 bases from V and 0 from J; bases not matched to a gene: 5. The CDR3 protein is CASSERTGDSYEQYF. The CDR3 DNA follows: TGTGCCAGCAGCGAACGGACAGGGGACTCCTACGAGCAGTACTTC.

Points on this clone: Other DNA sequences of this sample code for an identical CDR3. CDR3 protein: CASSSGGEQYF. CDR3 nucleotide sequence: TGTGCCAGCAGTTCGGGGGGGGAGCAGTACTTC. The V gene is TRBV28, the J gene TRBJ2-7, with 8 bases aligning to TRBD2. The ends lost 4 bases at V and 7 bases at J; junction bases unmatched: 0. Germline CDR1 MDHEN, CDR2 SYDVKM. The CDR3 sequence is 11 residues long.

This chain uses TRBV27 with TRBJ1-1, with D possibly TRBD1 on 5 matching bases. The length of the CDR3 is 15 residues. Trimming removed 4 bases from V and 5 bases from J, with 17 bases in between. The germline V gene has CDR1 MNHEY and CDR2 SMNVEV (reference sequence). The CDR3 sequence is CASSSGRMRTTEAFF. CDR3 DNA sequence: TGTGCCAGCAGTTCGGGACGGATGCGCACAACTGAAGCTTTCTTT.

The chain has TRBV7-8 and TRBJ1-2; the D gene is possibly TRBD1 (5 bases). The V end lost 3 bases, the J end lost 6 bases, and 14 bases lay between the germline ends. Germline-derived CDR1 and CDR2 are SGHVS and FQNEAQ. CDR3 length: 14 amino acids. This CDR3 reads CASSFAQGSHGYTF. The CDR3 DNA reads TGTGCCAGCAGCTTTGCGCAGGGAAGCCATGGCTACACCTTC.

The chain links TRBV27 to TRBJ2-1; TRBD2 matches at 9 bases. V lost 3 bases to trimming and J lost 6 bases; unmatched junction nucleotides: 6. Germline CDR1 and CDR2: MNHEY and SMNVEV (reference sequence). CDR3 length: 15 residues. The CDR3 loop is CASSFAAGGVNEQFF. The CDR3, as DNA: TGTGCCAGCAGTTTCGCGGCGGGAGGGGTCAATGAGCAGTTCTTC.

The chain employs TRBV27 and TRBJ2-3; TRBD1 aligns across 7 bases. After removal of 7 bases from V and 2 bases from J, the junction contained 9 bases not matched to a gene. The CDR3 totals 15 residues. Germline loops: CDR1 MNHEY, CDR2 SMNVEV (reference sequence). The CDR3 DNA is TGTGCCAGCACCCTTTTTGAGGGGGCCACAGATACGCAGTATTTT. It is translated as CASTLFEGATDTQYF.

This clone appeared once. The gene calls are TRBV28 and TRBJ2-1, with 12 bases matching TRBD2. V shed 7 bases, J shed 7 bases, and the junction held 14 bases outside the gene matches. This CDR3 contains 17 residues. Germline-derived CDR1 and CDR2 are MDHEN and SYDVKM. Written as DNA, the CDR3 is TGTGCCAGCACCCGAAGCCCTAGCGGGAGGGCCAGAAATGAGCAGTTCTTC. Its translation is CASTRSPSGRARNEQFF.

This clone was counted once. The same CDR3 also results from other DNA sequences found in this sample. The chain has TRBV5-8 and TRBJ2-7; no definite D call. Germline assignment: CDR1 SGHTS and CDR2 YDEGEE. CDR3 length: 13 amino acids. V was shortened by 1 base and J by 3 bases, with 8 bases between the two germline ends. The CDR3 coding sequence is TGTGCCAGCAGCTTGACAGATAGCTACGAGCAGTACTTC. This translates into CASSLTDSYEQYF.

The chain combines TRBV11-2 with TRBJ2-7, with D hard to call. CDR1 and CDR2 (germline): SGHAT, FQNNGV. V dropped 6 bases and J dropped 5 bases, with 11 bases sitting between them. CDR3 size: 12 residues. The CDR3 region is CASRVKANEQYF. The CDR3 region has the DNA TGTGCCAGCAGGGTAAAGGCCAACGAGCAGTACTTC.

This rearrangement joins TRBV5-6 to TRBJ2-6; D remains unclear. The CDR3 loop spans 14 amino acids. Germline V CDR1 and CDR2: SGHDT, YYEEEE. Trimming took off 6 bases at V and 2 bases at J, with 9 bases between the two ends. CDR3 nucleotide sequence: TGTGCCAGCATTTGGGCAACTGGGGCCAACGTCCTGACTTTC. Residues: CASIWATGANVLTF. Full variable domain (outside the CDR3, taken from reference TRBV5-6 and TRBJ2-6): DAGVTQSPTHLIKTRGQQVTLRCSPKSGHDTVSWYQQALGQGPQFIFQYYEEEERQRGNFPDRFSGHQFPNYSSELNVNALLLGDSALYLCASIWATGANVLTFGAGSRLTVL.

In DNA, the CDR3 is TGTGCCAGCAGCCATCTAGTGGCCGCTGATACGCAGTATTTT. It yields the protein CASSHLVAADTQYF. The rearrangement links TRBV5-5 to TRBJ2-3, with D unresolved. The CDR3 extends over 14 amino acids. The germline gives CDR1 SGHKS, CDR2 YYEKEE (reference sequence). With 4 bases removed from V and 6 bases from J, the gap between germline ends came to 15 bases.

The J gene is TRBJ2-1, the V gene TRBV9, with D perhaps TRBD1 (6 bases). CDR1 is SGDLS, CDR2 YYNGEE, per germline. The CDR3 covers 15 residues. Trimming pared 2 bases from V and 6 bases from J, leaving 15 bases between. The CDR3 sequence is CASSVGAGWVNEQFF. The CDR3 coding sequence is TGTGCCAGCAGCGTGGGGGCAGGGTGGGTCAATGAGCAGTTCTTC. The full variable domain, completed using reference TRBV9 and TRBJ2-1, is DSGVTQTPKHLITATGQRVTLRCSPRSGDLSVYWYQQSLDQGLQFLIQYYNGEERAKGNILERFSAQQFPDLHSELNLSSLELGDSALYFCASSVGAGWVNEQFFGPGTRLTVL.

The rearrangement uses TRBV25-1 and TRBJ2-7; D possibly corresponds to TRBD2 (6 bases). V lost 2 bases to trimming and J lost 9 bases, with 17 bases between them. This CDR3 region has 14 residues. Germline CDR1 MGHDK, CDR2 SYGVNS. In DNA, the CDR3 is TGTGCCAGCAGTGAAAGGGGCAGGGCAGCGGGGCAGTACTTC. The encoded protein is CASSERGRAAGQYF.

V and J are TRBV27 and TRBJ1-5; 7 nucleotides align to TRBD1. The CDR3 spans 17 residues. The germline V gene encodes CDR1 MNHEY and CDR2 SMNVEV (reference sequence). V shed 8 bases, J shed 0 bases, and the junction held 13 bases outside the gene matches. CDR3 in DNA: TGTGCCAGCCAAACAGGGGCTGGGGTTTATAGCAATCAGCCCCAGCATTTT. Translated: CASQTGAGVYSNQPQHF.

V is TRBV7-3 and J is TRBJ2-2, with D perhaps TRBD2 (6 bases). This CDR3 is built from 19 residues. V was trimmed by 1 base and J by 6 bases, leaving 24 bases between them. Per the germline V gene, CDR1 is SGHTA and CDR2 is FQGTGA. The CDR3 region has the DNA TGTGCCAGCAGCTTAATAGGTGGCGTCGGAGGGATTTTTTCCGGGGAGCTGTTTTTT. This sequence encodes CASSLIGGVGGIFSGELFF.

The chain recombines TRBV4-1 with TRBJ2-5; TRBD1 matches at 7 bases. J lost 7 bases, V lost 3 bases, and 17 bases had no gene match. CDR3 length equals 17 residues. The germline CDR1 and CDR2 sequences are MGHRA and YSYEKL. The chain's CDR3 is CASSQSDRPGGRGTQYF. The CDR3 nucleotides read TGCGCCAGCAGCCAGTCAGATCGGCCAGGGGGTAGGGGGACCCAGTACTTC.

This clone was counted a few times. The same CDR3 also results from other DNA sequences found in this sample. The chain has TRBV27 and TRBJ1-5, with D tentatively TRBD1 (6 bases). With 5 bases removed from V and 1 base from J, the gap between germline ends came to 9 bases. This CDR3 spans 14 amino acids. Per the germline V gene, CDR1 is MNHEY and CDR2 is SMNVEV (reference sequence). DNA of the CDR3: TGTGCCAGCAGTCTTACAGGGAGCAATCAGCCCCAGCATTTT. Residues: CASSLTGSNQPQHF.

As regards this clone: The same CDR3 can be traced to other DNA sequences in this sample. V and J are TRBV19 and TRBJ2-4; 8 bases match TRBD1. The V gene's germline CDR1 is LNHDA and CDR2 SQIVND (reference sequence). Trimming cost V 2 bases and J 0 bases; bases outside gene matches: 3. The CDR3 extends over 16 amino acids. The CDR3 nucleotides are TGTGCCAGTAGTATACGACAGGGGCTAGCCAAAAACATTCAGTACTTC. Protein: CASSIRQGLAKNIQYF.

As DNA, the CDR3 is TGCGCCAGCAGCCAACCCGGGACAGTAATCCGCGATACGCAGTATTTT. As protein: CASSQPGTVIRDTQYF. The rearrangement joins TRBV4-1 to TRBJ2-3, with 7 bases aligning to TRBD1. The V and J ends lost 2 bases and 6 bases, in that order; junction bases with no gene match: 11. In germline, CDR1 is MGHRA, CDR2 YSYEKL. The CDR3 is 16 residues long.

The V gene is TRBV5-6, the J gene TRBJ2-6; D remains unclear. Germline V lookup: CDR1 SGHDT, CDR2 YYEEEE. V gave up 3 bases and J gave up 3 bases, with 4 bases separating them. The CDR3 is made up of 13 amino acids. For the CDR3, the DNA is TGTGCCAGCAGCTCCGGTGGGGCCAACGTCCTGACTTTC. It specifies CASSSGGANVLTF.

This chain joins TRBV13 and TRBJ2-1; 12 nucleotides line up with TRBD2. The length of the CDR3 is 16 residues. Germline CDR1 and CDR2: PRHDT and FYEKMQ (reference sequence). Losses at the gene ends were 5 bases for V and 6 bases for J; bases not matched to a gene: 8. As DNA, the CDR3 is TGTGCCAGCAGCGGTAGGACTAGCGGGAAAGTCAATGAGCAGTTCTTC. This sequence encodes CASSGRTSGKVNEQFF. The complete variable domain, with remaining parts taken from reference TRBV13 and TRBJ2-1, reads AAGVIQSPRHLIKEKRETATLKCYPIPRHDTVYWYQQGPGQDPQFLISFYEKMQSDKGSIPDRFSAQQFSDYHSELNMSSLELGDSALYFCASSGRTSGKVNEQFFGPGTRLTVL.

The chain is built from TRBV7-9 and TRBJ2-1; D is perhaps TRBD1 (7 bases). This CDR3 contains 18 residues. V was cut by 5 bases and J by 10 bases, with 30 bases left in between. Germline assignment: CDR1 SEHNR and CDR2 FQNEAQ (reference sequence). The CDR3 DNA follows: TGTGCCAGCAGCCCGAGTAGGACCGGGACAGCCCTGGGGGGAGAGCAGTTCTTC. It translates to CASSPSRTGTALGGEQFF.

This chain connects TRBV5-1 to TRBJ2-7, with D tentatively TRBD2 (6 bases). From germline, CDR1 is SGHRS and CDR2 YFSETQ. Trimming removed 4 bases at V and 5 bases at J, with 16 bases between. CDR3 length equals 14 residues. The CDR3 sequence: CASSAVGGGDEQYF. The CDR3 nucleotides read TGCGCCAGCAGCGCCGTTGGTGGCGGGGACGAGCAGTACTTC.

The V and J genes are TRBV9 and TRBJ1-2, with 8 positions matching TRBD1. The CDR3 is made up of 15 amino acids. The germline gives CDR1 SGDLS, CDR2 YYNGEE. V shed 4 bases and J 14 bases; nucleotides not matched to a gene: 19. The DNA of the CDR3 is TGTGCCAGCAGCCCCCCCGGGACAGGCCTTACTGGTGGAACCTTC. It codes for CASSPPGTGLTGGTF.

The chain links TRBV2 to TRBJ1-3; D perhaps matches TRBD1 (5 bases). Germline V gene lookup returns CDR1 SNHLY and CDR2 FYNNEI. Trimming took off 1 base at V and 4 bases at J, with 17 bases between the two ends. This CDR3 has 17 amino acids. Written as DNA, the CDR3 is TGTGCCAGCAGTGAAGTCGGGACGCTCAATGGGGGAAACACCATATATTTT. It translates to CASSEVGTLNGGNTIYF.

The V and J genes are TRBV27 and TRBJ1-1; D is uncertain. From germline, CDR1 is MNHEY and CDR2 SMNVEV (reference sequence). CDR3 length: 15 residues. Between the trimmed V and J ends, which lost 5 bases and 2 bases, there was a span of 15 bases. The CDR3 sequence: CASSNSWGGNTEAFF. For the CDR3, the DNA is TGTGCCAGCAGTAATTCGTGGGGTGGAAACACTGAAGCTTTCTTT.

The V call is TRBV6-1, the J call TRBJ2-1; D remains ambiguous. V lost 6 bases and J 4 bases, leaving 10 bases between the germline ends. This CDR3 region has 13 residues. Looked up from germline, CDR1 is MNHNS and CDR2 is SASEGT. The CDR3 coding sequence is TGTGCCAGCAGACCCCTGGGTTACAATGAGCAGTTCTTC. Amino acid sequence: CASRPLGYNEQFF.